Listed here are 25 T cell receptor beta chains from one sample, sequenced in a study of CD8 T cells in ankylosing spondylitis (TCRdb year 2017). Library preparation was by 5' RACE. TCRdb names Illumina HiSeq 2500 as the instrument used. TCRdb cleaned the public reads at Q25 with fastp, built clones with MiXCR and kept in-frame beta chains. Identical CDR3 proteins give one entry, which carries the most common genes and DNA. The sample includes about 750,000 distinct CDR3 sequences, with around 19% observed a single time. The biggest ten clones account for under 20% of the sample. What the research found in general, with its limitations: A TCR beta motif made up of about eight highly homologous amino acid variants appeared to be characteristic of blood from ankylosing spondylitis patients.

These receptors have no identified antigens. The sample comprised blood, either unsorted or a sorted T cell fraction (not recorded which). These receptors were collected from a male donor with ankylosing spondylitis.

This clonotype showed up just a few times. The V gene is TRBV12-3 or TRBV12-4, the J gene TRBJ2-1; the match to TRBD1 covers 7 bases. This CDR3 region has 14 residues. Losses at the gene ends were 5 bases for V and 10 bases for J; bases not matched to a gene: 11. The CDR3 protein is CASSPRGQRGEQFF. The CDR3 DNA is TGTGCCAGCAGTCCGAGGGGACAGAGAGGAGAGCAGTTCTTC.

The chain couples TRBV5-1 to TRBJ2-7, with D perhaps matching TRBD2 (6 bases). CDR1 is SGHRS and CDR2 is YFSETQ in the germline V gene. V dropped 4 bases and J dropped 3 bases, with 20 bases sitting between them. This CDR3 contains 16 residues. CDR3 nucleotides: TGCGCCAGCAGCCCGGCCGGGGGAGAGACATACTACGAGCAGTACTTC. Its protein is CASSPAGGETYYEQYF. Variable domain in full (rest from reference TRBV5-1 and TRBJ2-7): KAGVTQTPRYLIKTRGQQVTLSCSPISGHRSVSWYQQTPGQGLQFLFEYFSETQRNKGNFPGRFSGRQFSNSRSEMNVSTLELGDSALYLCASSPAGGETYYEQYFGPGTRLTVT.

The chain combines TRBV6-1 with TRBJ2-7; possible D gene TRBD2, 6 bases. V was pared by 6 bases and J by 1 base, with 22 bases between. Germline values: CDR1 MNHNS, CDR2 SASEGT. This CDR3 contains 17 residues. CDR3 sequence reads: CASSRRGYAVGSYEQYF. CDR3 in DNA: TGTGCCAGCAGCCGTCGGGGGTATGCGGTGGGATCCTACGAGCAGTACTTC.

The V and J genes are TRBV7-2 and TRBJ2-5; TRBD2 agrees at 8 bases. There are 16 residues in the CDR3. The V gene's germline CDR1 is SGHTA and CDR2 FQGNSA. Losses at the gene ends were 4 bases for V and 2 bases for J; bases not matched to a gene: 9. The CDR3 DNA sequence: TGTGCCAGCAGCTCCAGGACTAGCTGGGGACAAGAGACCCAGTACTTC. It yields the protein CASSSRTSWGQETQYF.

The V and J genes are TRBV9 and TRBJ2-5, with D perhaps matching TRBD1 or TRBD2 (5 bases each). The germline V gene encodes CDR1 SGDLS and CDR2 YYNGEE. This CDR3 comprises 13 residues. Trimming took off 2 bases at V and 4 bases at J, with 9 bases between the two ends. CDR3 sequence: CASSVGVGETQYF. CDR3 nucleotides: TGTGCCAGCAGCGTGGGGGTAGGAGAGACCCAGTACTTC.

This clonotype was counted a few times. The CDR3 bases are TGCGCCAGCAGCCAAGACCAACAGGCGCTCAATCAGCCCCAGCATTTT. Amino acids: CASSQDQQALNQPQHF. This chain connects TRBV4-1 to TRBJ1-5; a weak D match, TRBD1 (5 bases). The germline CDR1 and CDR2 sequences are MGHRA and YSYEKL. Trimming shortened V by 0 bases and J by 3 bases, and 12 bases separated the two germline ends. The CDR3 spans 16 residues.

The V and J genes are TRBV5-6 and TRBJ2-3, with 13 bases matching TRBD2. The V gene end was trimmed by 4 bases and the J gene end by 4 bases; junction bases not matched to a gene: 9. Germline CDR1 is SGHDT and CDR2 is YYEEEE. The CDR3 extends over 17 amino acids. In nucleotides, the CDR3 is TGTGCCAGCAGCGGCAGGACTAGCGGGGGTCGGGCAGATACGCAGTATTTT. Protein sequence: CASSGRTSGGRADTQYF.

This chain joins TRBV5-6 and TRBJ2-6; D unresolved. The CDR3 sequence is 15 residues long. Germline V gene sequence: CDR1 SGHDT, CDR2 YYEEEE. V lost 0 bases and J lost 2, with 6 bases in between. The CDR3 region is CASSLVDAGANVLTF. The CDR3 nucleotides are TGTGCCAGCAGCTTGGTGGATGCTGGGGCCAACGTCCTGACTTTC.

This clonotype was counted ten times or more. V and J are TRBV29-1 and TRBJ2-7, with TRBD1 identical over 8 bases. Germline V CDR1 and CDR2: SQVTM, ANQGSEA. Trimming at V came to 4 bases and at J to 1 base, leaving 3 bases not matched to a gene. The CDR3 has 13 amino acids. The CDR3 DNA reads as TGCAGCGTTGCGAACAGGGGGTCCTACGAGCAGTACTTC. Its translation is CSVANRGSYEQYF.

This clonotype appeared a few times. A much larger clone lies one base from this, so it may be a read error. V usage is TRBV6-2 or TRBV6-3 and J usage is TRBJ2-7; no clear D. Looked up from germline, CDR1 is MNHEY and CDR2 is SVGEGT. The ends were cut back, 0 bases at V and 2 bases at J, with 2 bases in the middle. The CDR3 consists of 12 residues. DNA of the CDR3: TGTGCCAGCAGTTACTCGGCCTACGAGCAGTACTTC. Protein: CASSYSAYEQYF.

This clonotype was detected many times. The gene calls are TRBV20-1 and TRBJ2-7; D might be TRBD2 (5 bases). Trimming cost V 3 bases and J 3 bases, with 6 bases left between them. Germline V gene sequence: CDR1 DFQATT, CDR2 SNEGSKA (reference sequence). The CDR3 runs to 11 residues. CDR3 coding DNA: TGCAGTGCTAGCGACTACTACGAGCAGTACTTC. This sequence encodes CSASDYYEQYF.

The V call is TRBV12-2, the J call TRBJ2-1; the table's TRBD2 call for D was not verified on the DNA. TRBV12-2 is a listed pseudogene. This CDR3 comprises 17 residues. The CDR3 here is CASRSDPLGPRIGEQFF. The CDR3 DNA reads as TGTGCAAGTCGCTCAGACCCCCTAGGTCCCCGTATCGGTGAGCAGTTCTTC.

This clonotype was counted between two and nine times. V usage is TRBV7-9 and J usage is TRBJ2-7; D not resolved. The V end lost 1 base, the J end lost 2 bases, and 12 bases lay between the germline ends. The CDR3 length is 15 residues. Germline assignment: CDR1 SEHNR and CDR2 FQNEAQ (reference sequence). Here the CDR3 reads CASSLGTATTYEQYF. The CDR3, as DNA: TGTGCCAGCAGCTTAGGAACAGCTACAACCTACGAGCAGTACTTC.

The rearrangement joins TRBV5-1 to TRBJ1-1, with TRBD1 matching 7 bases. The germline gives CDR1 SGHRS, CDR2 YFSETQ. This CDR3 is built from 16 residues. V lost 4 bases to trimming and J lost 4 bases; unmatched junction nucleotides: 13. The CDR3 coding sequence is TGCGCCAGCAGCGGAAGGGGACAGATGGGTTCCACTGAAGCTTTCTTT. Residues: CASSGRGQMGSTEAFF.

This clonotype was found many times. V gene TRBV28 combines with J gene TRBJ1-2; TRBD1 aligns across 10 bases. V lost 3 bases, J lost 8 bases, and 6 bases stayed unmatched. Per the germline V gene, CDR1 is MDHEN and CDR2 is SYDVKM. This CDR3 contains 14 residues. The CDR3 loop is CASSLGQGLGGYTF. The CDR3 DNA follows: TGTGCCAGCAGTTTGGGACAGGGGCTAGGGGGCTACACCTTC.

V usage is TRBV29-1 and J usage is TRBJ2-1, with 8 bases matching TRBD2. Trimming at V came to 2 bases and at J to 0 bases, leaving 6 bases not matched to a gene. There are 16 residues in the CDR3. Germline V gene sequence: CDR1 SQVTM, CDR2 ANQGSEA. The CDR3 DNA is TGCAGCGTTGAAATGGCGGGAGGTCGCTCCTACAATGAGCAGTTCTTC. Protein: CSVEMAGGRSYNEQFF.

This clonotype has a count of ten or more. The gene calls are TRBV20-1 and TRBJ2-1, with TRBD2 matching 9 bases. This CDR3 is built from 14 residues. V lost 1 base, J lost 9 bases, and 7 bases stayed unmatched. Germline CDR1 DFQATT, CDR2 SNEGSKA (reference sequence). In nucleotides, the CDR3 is TGCAGTGCTAGAGCTGGCGGGGGGGCAAGTGAGCAGTTCTTC. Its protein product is CSARAGGGASEQFF.

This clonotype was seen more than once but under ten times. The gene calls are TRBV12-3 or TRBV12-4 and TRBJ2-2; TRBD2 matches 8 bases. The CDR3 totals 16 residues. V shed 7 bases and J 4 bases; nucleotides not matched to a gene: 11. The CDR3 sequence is CASNSLGGRLTGELFF. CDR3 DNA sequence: TGTGCCAGCAACTCGCTTGGCGGGAGGCTCACCGGGGAGCTGTTTTTT.

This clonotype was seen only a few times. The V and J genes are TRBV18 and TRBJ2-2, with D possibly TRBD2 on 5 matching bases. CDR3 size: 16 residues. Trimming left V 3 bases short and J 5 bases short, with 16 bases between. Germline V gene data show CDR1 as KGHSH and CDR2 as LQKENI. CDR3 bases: TGTGCCAGCTCACCTGAATGGGAACTAGTTACCGGGGAGCTGTTTTTT. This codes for CASSPEWELVTGELFF.

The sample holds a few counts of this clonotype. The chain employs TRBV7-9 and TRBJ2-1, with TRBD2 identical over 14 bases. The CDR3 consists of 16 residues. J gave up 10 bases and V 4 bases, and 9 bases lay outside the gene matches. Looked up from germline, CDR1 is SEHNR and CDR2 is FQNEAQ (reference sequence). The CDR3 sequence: CASSSWTSGRRDEQFF. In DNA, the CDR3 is TGTGCCAGCAGCTCATGGACTAGCGGGAGGAGGGACGAGCAGTTCTTC.

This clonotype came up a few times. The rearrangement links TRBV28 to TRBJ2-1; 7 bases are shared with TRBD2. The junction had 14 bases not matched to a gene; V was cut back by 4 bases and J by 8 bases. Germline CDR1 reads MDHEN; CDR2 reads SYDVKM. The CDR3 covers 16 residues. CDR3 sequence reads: CASSSPWTRAVDEQFF. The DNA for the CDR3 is TGTGCCAGCAGTTCACCCTGGACTAGAGCGGTGGATGAGCAGTTCTTC.

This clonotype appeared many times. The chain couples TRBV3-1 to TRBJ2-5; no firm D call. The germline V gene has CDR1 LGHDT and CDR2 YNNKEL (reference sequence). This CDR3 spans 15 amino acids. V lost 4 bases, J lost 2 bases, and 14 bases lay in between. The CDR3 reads CASSPSTVSQETQYF. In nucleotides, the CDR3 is TGTGCCAGCAGCCCTTCGACGGTTTCTCAAGAGACCCAGTACTTC.

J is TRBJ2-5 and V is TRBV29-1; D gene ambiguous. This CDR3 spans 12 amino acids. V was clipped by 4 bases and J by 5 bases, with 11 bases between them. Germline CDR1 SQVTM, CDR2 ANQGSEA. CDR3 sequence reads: CSVVGISETQYF. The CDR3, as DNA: TGCAGCGTTGTAGGGATTTCGGAGACCCAGTACTTC.

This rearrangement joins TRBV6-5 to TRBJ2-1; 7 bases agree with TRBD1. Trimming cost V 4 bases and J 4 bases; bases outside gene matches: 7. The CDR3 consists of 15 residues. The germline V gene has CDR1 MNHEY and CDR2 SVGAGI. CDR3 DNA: TGTGCCAGCAGTTCCCTCGGGACAGAATACAATGAGCAGTTCTTC. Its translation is CASSSLGTEYNEQFF.

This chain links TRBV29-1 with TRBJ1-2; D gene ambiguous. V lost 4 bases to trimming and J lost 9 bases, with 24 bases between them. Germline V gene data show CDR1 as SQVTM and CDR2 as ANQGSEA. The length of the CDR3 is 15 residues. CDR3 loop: CSVAAALAGRWRYTF. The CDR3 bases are TGCAGCGTTGCCGCCGCTTTGGCCGGACGTTGGCGCTACACCTTC.